Listed below are T cell receptor beta chains from one sample, sequenced in a study of patients and donors after allogeneic stem cell transplantation. One entry per CDR3 protein, called by TCRdb with MiXCR from the RT-PCR reads. Of roughly 880,000 distinct CDR3 sequences listed, under 20% are singletons. The sequencing sample was made of blood, either unsorted or a sorted T cell fraction (not recorded which). Receptors originate from a human donor who was either an allogeneic HSCT recipient or a stem cell or donor lymphocyte infusion donor (not recorded which). It is not recorded whose cells these are; they may come from a transplant donor. Each CDR3 is given with its conserved first and last residue. A D gene is named only where the DNA matches it firmly. The size field is filled for only some rows; it gives once, few, many or a size class.

clone size: -; D gene: TRBD2; J gene: TRBJ2-2; V gene: TRBV5-1; CDR3 DNA: TGCGCCAGCAGCCCCCCCGGACTAGCGGGGGGGACCGGGGAGCTGTTTTTT; CDR3 protein: CASSPPGLAGGTGELFF
clone size: few; D gene: TRBD1; J gene: TRBJ1-1; V gene: TRBV12-3/TRBV12-4; CDR3 DNA: TGTGCCAGCAGTTTAACCACCAGGGGGGACACTGAAGCTTTCTTT; CDR3 protein: CASSLTTRGDTEAFF
clone size: many; D gene: -; J gene: TRBJ2-2; V gene: TRBV24-1; CDR3 DNA: TGTGCCACCAGTGATTTGGCACCGGGGGAGCTGTTTTTT; CDR3 protein: CATSDLAPGELFF
clone size: few; D gene: -; J gene: TRBJ2-7; V gene: TRBV20-1; CDR3 DNA: TGCAGTGCTAGAGAGACGGGGGCGAGGGAGCAGTACTTC; CDR3 protein: CSARETGAREQYF
clone size: few; D gene: TRBD2; J gene: TRBJ2-1; V gene: TRBV2; CDR3 DNA: TGTGCCAGCAGCCCGCGACTAGCGGATTCGTACAATGAGCAGTTCTTC; CDR3 protein: CASSPRLADSYNEQFF
clone size: few; D gene: -; J gene: TRBJ1-5; V gene: TRBV7-6; CDR3 DNA: TGTGCCAGCAGCTTAGATGGGGGGGGCGGTCAGCCCCAGCATTTT; CDR3 protein: CASSLDGGGGQPQHF
clone size: few; D gene: -; J gene: TRBJ1-5; V gene: TRBV19; CDR3 DNA: TGTGCCAGTAGTCGCCGACAGGTGGGGTTAAGAAGCAATCAGCCCCAGCATTTT; CDR3 protein: CASSRRQVGLRSNQPQHF
clone size: few; D gene: TRBD2; J gene: TRBJ2-2; V gene: TRBV4-1; CDR3 DNA: TGCGCCAGCAATCCCCAAGCGGGATTGAACACCGGGGAGCTGTTTTTT; CDR3 protein: CASNPQAGLNTGELFF
clone size: few; D gene: -; J gene: TRBJ1-3; V gene: TRBV7-2; CDR3 DNA: TGTGCCAGCAGCTTAGGGTTAAGCTCTGGAAACACCATATATTTT; CDR3 protein: CASSLGLSSGNTIYF
clone size: -; D gene: -; J gene: TRBJ2-2; V gene: TRBV19; CDR3 DNA: TGTGCCAGTAGTATTCTGACGGGGGACACCGGGGAGCTGTTTTTT; CDR3 protein: CASSILTGDTGELFF
clone size: -; D gene: -; J gene: TRBJ1-4; V gene: TRBV7-9; CDR3 DNA: TGTGCCAGCAGCCCCCGGGACACCCGACCTGAAAAACTGTTTTTT; CDR3 protein: CASSPRDTRPEKLFF
clone size: few; D gene: TRBD1; J gene: TRBJ1-1; V gene: TRBV20-1; CDR3 DNA: TGCAGTGCCGGGGACAGACGGACTGAAGCTTTCTTT; CDR3 protein: CSAGDRRTEAFF
clone size: many; D gene: -; J gene: TRBJ2-3; V gene: TRBV10-3; CDR3 DNA: TGTGCCATCAGTGGGACTAGCACAGATACGCAGTATTTT; CDR3 protein: CAISGTSTDTQYF
clone size: -; D gene: TRBD1; J gene: TRBJ1-2; V gene: TRBV7-9; CDR3 DNA: TGTGCCAGCAGCGAAACGGACAGGGGAGGCTATGGCTACACCTTC; CDR3 protein: CASSETDRGGYGYTF
clone size: few; D gene: TRBD2; J gene: TRBJ2-7; V gene: TRBV9; CDR3 DNA: TGTGCCAGCAGCGAGGGAGGACTAGCGGGGGGTTTATACGAGCAGTACTTC; CDR3 protein: CASSEGGLAGGLYEQYF
clone size: many; D gene: TRBD1; J gene: TRBJ2-2; V gene: TRBV5-1; CDR3 DNA: TGCGCCAGCCTCTCGACAGGGGCGAGGAACACCGGGGAGCTGTTTTTT; CDR3 protein: CASLSTGARNTGELFF
clone size: -; D gene: TRBD1; J gene: TRBJ2-1; V gene: TRBV5-1; CDR3 DNA: TGCGCCAGCAGCGCGACCGGGACAGGGTTGAATGAGCAGTTCTTC; CDR3 protein: CASSATGTGLNEQFF
clone size: -; D gene: TRBD2; J gene: TRBJ2-2; V gene: TRBV11-2; CDR3 DNA: TGTGCCAGCAGCTTAACTAGCGGGGGGGCCGGGGAGCTGTTTTTT; CDR3 protein: CASSLTSGGAGELFF
clone size: -; D gene: TRBD1; J gene: TRBJ2-7; V gene: TRBV7-2; CDR3 DNA: TGTGCCAGCAGGTTCCCGGGACAGGGGTGGGAGCAGTACTTC; CDR3 protein: CASRFPGQGWEQYF
clone size: few; D gene: TRBD2; J gene: TRBJ2-3; V gene: TRBV4-3; CDR3 DNA: TGCGCCAGCAGCCCGGGACTAGCGGGGGATGATACGCAGTATTTT; CDR3 protein: CASSPGLAGDDTQYF
clone size: -; D gene: TRBD1; J gene: TRBJ2-7; V gene: TRBV28; CDR3 DNA: TGTGCCAGCAGGGTACAGGGGGCGGGGTACGAGCAGTACTTC; CDR3 protein: CASRVQGAGYEQYF
clone size: -; D gene: TRBD2; J gene: TRBJ2-5; V gene: TRBV6-5; CDR3 DNA: TGTGCCAGCAGTTACTCGGGGCGGGGGGCTGGGACCCAGTACTTC; CDR3 protein: CASSYSGRGAGTQYF
clone size: few; D gene: TRBD1; J gene: TRBJ1-4; V gene: TRBV4-1; CDR3 DNA: TGCGCCAGCAGCCAAGGATCCGGGACAGCGAATGAAAAACTGTTTTTT; CDR3 protein: CASSQGSGTANEKLFF
clone size: few; D gene: -; J gene: TRBJ2-7; V gene: TRBV27; CDR3 DNA: TGTGCCAGCGCTGTTTCGGTAGCGGTATTCTACGAGCAGTACTTC; CDR3 protein: CASAVSVAVFYEQYF
clone size: few; D gene: -; J gene: TRBJ2-7; V gene: TRBV20-1; CDR3 DNA: TGCAGTGCTTTCCGGGTAGCGTCTGGGGAGCAGTACTTC; CDR3 protein: CSAFRVASGEQYF
clone size: few; D gene: -; J gene: TRBJ2-7; V gene: TRBV9; CDR3 DNA: TGTGCCAGCAGCGTAGATGGGACAAGGTACGAGCAGTACTTC; CDR3 protein: CASSVDGTRYEQYF
clone size: -; D gene: -; J gene: TRBJ1-1; V gene: TRBV5-1; CDR3 DNA: TGCGCCAGCAGCTTGTTCGGGGGTAGGGTGAGCACTGAAGCTTTCTTT; CDR3 protein: CASSLFGGRVSTEAFF
clone size: -; D gene: -; J gene: TRBJ2-1; V gene: TRBV7-6; CDR3 DNA: TGTGCCAGCAGCTTCGAGCGGTGGACCGGGGACAATGAGCAGTTCTTC; CDR3 protein: CASSFERWTGDNEQFF
clone size: many; D gene: -; J gene: TRBJ2-1; V gene: TRBV12-3/TRBV12-4; CDR3 DNA: TGTGCCAGCAGAACAACTAGCCTTAGACCCAATGAGCAGTTCTTC; CDR3 protein: CASRTTSLRPNEQFF
clone size: -; D gene: -; J gene: TRBJ2-7; V gene: TRBV18; CDR3 DNA: TGTGCCAGCTCACCAAGCAGGGTTTACGAGCAGTACTTC; CDR3 protein: CASSPSRVYEQYF
clone size: -; D gene: -; J gene: TRBJ1-1; V gene: TRBV7-8; CDR3 DNA: TGTGCCAGCAGCTTAAACCGCAGAACAAATGAAGCTTTCTTT; CDR3 protein: CASSLNRRTNEAFF
clone size: -; D gene: -; J gene: TRBJ2-7; V gene: TRBV14; CDR3 DNA: TGTGCCAGCAGCCGAAGAAGACAGGCGCGTCCCTACGAGCAGTACTTC; CDR3 protein: CASSRRRQARPYEQYF
clone size: -; D gene: TRBD2; J gene: TRBJ2-7; V gene: TRBV27; CDR3 DNA: TGTGCCAGCAGCAAGACTAGCGGGAGAACCTACGAGCAGTACTTC; CDR3 protein: CASSKTSGRTYEQYF
clone size: -; D gene: -; J gene: TRBJ1-6; V gene: TRBV20-1; CDR3 DNA: TGCAGTGCTACAGGGGCACTAAATTCACCCCTCCACTTT; CDR3 protein: CSATGALNSPLHF
clone size: few; D gene: TRBD2; J gene: TRBJ2-5; V gene: TRBV7-2; CDR3 DNA: TGTGCCAGCAGCTCCGTAGCGGGAGAGACCCAGTACTTC; CDR3 protein: CASSSVAGETQYF
clone size: -; D gene: -; J gene: TRBJ1-2; V gene: TRBV5-1; CDR3 DNA: TGCGCCAGCAGCCCCGAACGGGGGGCCCTCTATGGCTACACCTTC; CDR3 protein: CASSPERGALYGYTF
clone size: -; D gene: -; J gene: TRBJ1-2; V gene: TRBV7-2; CDR3 DNA: TGTGCCAGCAGCGGGCGAAGGAGCTATGGCTACACCTTC; CDR3 protein: CASSGRRSYGYTF
clone size: few; D gene: TRBD2; J gene: TRBJ2-1; V gene: TRBV29-1; CDR3 DNA: TGCAGCGTTGGCGGGACTAGTCCTTACAATGAGCAGTTCTTC; CDR3 protein: CSVGGTSPYNEQFF
clone size: few; D gene: -; J gene: TRBJ2-7; V gene: TRBV12-3/TRBV12-4; CDR3 DNA: TGTGCCAGCAGTACCCAAGACGACGGCTACGAGCAGTACTTC; CDR3 protein: CASSTQDDGYEQYF
clone size: once; D gene: TRBD1; J gene: TRBJ1-2; V gene: TRBV27; CDR3 DNA: TGTGCCAGCAGTCCCCAGAACAGGGGGCATTGGGGCTACACCTTC; CDR3 protein: CASSPQNRGHWGYTF
clone size: many; D gene: -; J gene: TRBJ2-7; V gene: TRBV24-1; CDR3 DNA: TGTGCCACTTCGCAGCTGGGCTACGAGCAGTACTTC; CDR3 protein: CATSQLGYEQYF
clone size: many; D gene: TRBD1; J gene: TRBJ1-1; V gene: TRBV5-1; CDR3 DNA: TGCGCCAGCACCATCGGACAGGGAAAAACTGAAGCTTTCTTT; CDR3 protein: CASTIGQGKTEAFF
clone size: -; D gene: TRBD2; J gene: TRBJ2-3; V gene: TRBV20-1; CDR3 DNA: TGCAGTGCCCCCGGGGGGCGGGGGGGCCGGATAGATACGCAGTATTTT; CDR3 protein: CSAPGGRGGRIDTQYF